This TCR beta chain stems from a study of blood T cell repertoires in COVID-19. Clones were sequenced by immunoSEQ multiplex PCR, and TCRdb holds only the in-frame ones, with some missing. Of more than 100,000 clones in the sample, under 80% were seen once. The CDR3 extends over 16 amino acids. J lost 6 bases, V lost 4 bases, and 14 bases had no gene match. Germline loops: CDR1 KGHSH, CDR2 LQKENI. The chain employs TRBV18 and TRBJ1-2; 7 bases are a match to TRBD1. The sequenced sample consisted of peripheral blood. This clonotype was obtained from a man between 65 and 85 years old with acute or convalescent COVID-19. CDR3 sequence reads: CASSQSLRTGQHGYTF. The CDR3 bases are TGTGCCAGCTCACAATCCCTCAGGACAGGCCAACATGGCTACACCTTC.